This TCR beta chain originates from a study of vaccination and CD4 T cells after COVID-19. Overall study: Two doses of either BNT162b2 or mRNA-1273 vaccine went to participants.

Sequenced with the Oncomine TCR Beta short-read assay was DNA taken from cultured CD4+ T cells. TCRdb ran MiXCR on the PCR reads and lists one entry per CDR3 protein. This table holds around 15,000 distinct CDR3 sequences, about 59% found once. Regarding time point: late sampling 161 to 241 days after vaccination in a few convalescent patients. Treatment reported: roughly 11-day PBMC culture with coronavirus spike peptide pools or control peptides (ViraFEST assay). As concerns this clonotype: Its specificity is not known.

This CDR3 region has 12 residues. The germline V gene encodes CDR1 DFQATT and CDR2 SNEGSKA (reference sequence). V gave up 8 bases and J gave up 0 bases, with 8 bases separating them. The TCR comes from a human donor who had recovered from COVID-19. Sequences were derived from CD4+ T cells from blood, cultured in vitro, sampled about 7 months after SARS-CoV-2 vaccination. The chain carries TRBV20-1 and TRBJ2-1; no clear D gene. CDR3 nucleotides: TGCAGTCCTCGGAACTCCTACAATGAGCAGTTCTTC. Its protein is CSPRNSYNEQFF.